Ten or more counts support the clone carrying this TCR beta chain. With 5 bases removed from V and 6 bases from J, the gap between germline ends came to 11 bases. The CDR3 sequence is 13 residues long. Per the germline V gene, CDR1 is WSHSY and CDR2 is SAAADI. Only in-frame clones appear in the TCRdb table, and some are missing; sequencing was by immunoSEQ multiplex PCR. The sample contains about 250,000 clones, 80% to 90% of which appear only once. This specimen comes from a study of blood T cell repertoires in COVID-19. Study-level background: The study drew acute and convalescent COVID-19 samples from the United States, Italy and Spain.

Participants were aged roughly 18 to 95 years, lived in about 26 US areas, and enrolled virtually. The study counted Cohort 3 donors as recovered given two negative PCRs, clearance, or symptom resolution. The V call is TRBV10-2, the J call TRBJ1-5; a possible D gene is TRBD1 (5 bases). Source material: PBMCs or T cells enriched from blood (not recorded which). The source of this sequence is a woman in her late teens or twenties who had recovered from COVID-19. The CDR3 spells CASSPGGGQPQHF. In nucleotides, the CDR3 is TGCGCCAGCAGTCCGGGGGGGGGTCAGCCCCAGCATTTT.